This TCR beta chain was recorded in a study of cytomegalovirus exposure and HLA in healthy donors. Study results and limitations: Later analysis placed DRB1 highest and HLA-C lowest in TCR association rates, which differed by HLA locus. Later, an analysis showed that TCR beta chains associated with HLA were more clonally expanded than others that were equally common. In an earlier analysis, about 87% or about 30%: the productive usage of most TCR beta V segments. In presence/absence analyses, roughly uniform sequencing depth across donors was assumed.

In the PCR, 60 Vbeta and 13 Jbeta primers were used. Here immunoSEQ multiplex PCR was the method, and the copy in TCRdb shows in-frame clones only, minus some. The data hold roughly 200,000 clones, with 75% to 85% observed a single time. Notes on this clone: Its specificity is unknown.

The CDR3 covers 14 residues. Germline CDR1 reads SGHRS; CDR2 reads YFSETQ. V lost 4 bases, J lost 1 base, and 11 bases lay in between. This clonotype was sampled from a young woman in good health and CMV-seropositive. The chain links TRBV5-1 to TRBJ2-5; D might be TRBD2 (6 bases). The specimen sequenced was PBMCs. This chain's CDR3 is CASSGGLLQETQYF. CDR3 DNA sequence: TGCGCCAGCAGCGGGGGACTCCTCCAAGAGACCCAGTACTTC.